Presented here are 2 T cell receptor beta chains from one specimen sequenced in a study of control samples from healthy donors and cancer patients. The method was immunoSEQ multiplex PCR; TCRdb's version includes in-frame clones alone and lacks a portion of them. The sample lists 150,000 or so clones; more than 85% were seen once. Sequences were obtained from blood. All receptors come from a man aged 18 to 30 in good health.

DNA for the CDR3: TGTGCCACAAGGCACGTAAGCTCCTACAATGAGCAGTTCTTC. It is translated as CATRHVSSYNEQFF. The rearrangement uses TRBV6-5 and TRBJ2-1, with D unresolved. This CDR3 spans 14 amino acids. V lost 10 bases to trimming and J lost 0 bases, with 13 bases between them. Germline values: CDR1 MNHEY, CDR2 SVGAGI.

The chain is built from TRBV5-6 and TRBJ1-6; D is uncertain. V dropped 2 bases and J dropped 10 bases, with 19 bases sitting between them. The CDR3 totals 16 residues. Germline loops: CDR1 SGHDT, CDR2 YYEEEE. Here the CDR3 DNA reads TGTGCCAGCAGCTTTCGTTTGTCCGGTCTGCAGTCACCCCTCCACTTT. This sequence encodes CASSFRLSGLQSPLHF.